A selection of T cell receptor beta chains follows, all from one sample in a study of T cell repertoires in cytomegalovirus infection. From the reads, TCRdb called clonotypes with MiXCR, one entry per CDR3 protein. Seen here are about 400,000 distinct CDR3 sequences, 15% to 20% observed once, and the top ten hold roughly 8.7%. What was sequenced was PBMCs. These TCRs come from a human donor in good health (CMV status not recorded). Some clones in this sample may be carry-over from other donors' samples. Both conserved end residues are part of each CDR3. The order of the fields is V gene, J gene, D gene, clone size, CDR3 DNA, CDR3 protein. A D gene is named only where the DNA matches it firmly. Where a row states a size, it is once, few, many or the class of an expanded clone; other rows omit it.

TRBV20-1,TRBJ2-1,NA,NA,TGCAGTGCTAGAGTGGGTTTTGGTGAGCAGTTCTTC,CSARVGFGEQFF
TRBV7-2,TRBJ1-4,NA,many,TGTGCCAGCAGCACAGGGAGGGGGGCTAATGAAAAACTGTTTTTT,CASSTGRGANEKLFF
TRBV11-2,TRBJ1-1,NA,many,TGTGCCAGCAGCGCTTTAGGTACAGGGTGGAGGTACACTGAAGCTTTCTTT,CASSALGTGWRYTEAFF
TRBV7-6,TRBJ2-2,TRBD2,NA,TGTGCCAGCAGCCCCCGGAGCGGGGGCTACACCGGGGAGCTGTTTTTT,CASSPRSGGYTGELFF
TRBV7-8,TRBJ2-1,TRBD2,many,TGTGCCAGCAGCGTCCCGGGACTAGCGGATGTCTATGAGCAGTTCTTC,CASSVPGLADVYEQFF
TRBV7-2,TRBJ2-1,TRBD1,NA,TGTGCCAGCAGCCCCAAGTGGGGACAGGGTCTATACAATGAGCAGTTCTTC,CASSPKWGQGLYNEQFF
TRBV18,TRBJ1-1,NA,few,TGTGCCAGCTCGAATTTTTTAGGAAGGAACACTGAAGCTTTCTTT,CASSNFLGRNTEAFF
TRBV6-8,TRBJ2-7,TRBD1,few,TGTGCCAGTACCGGGACAGGAGACTACGAGCAGTACTTC,CASTGTGDYEQYF
TRBV7-6,TRBJ2-1,TRBD2,many,TGTGCCAGCAGCCCCCCAAAGGGAAGCGGGGGCTACAATGAGCAGTTCTTC,CASSPPKGSGGYNEQFF
TRBV18,TRBJ1-1,NA,NA,TGTGCCAGCTCACCAAGGATTAGCACTGAAGCTTTCTTT,CASSPRISTEAFF
TRBV5-1,TRBJ2-7,TRBD1,NA,TGCGCCAGCAGCTTGGAGGACAGGGACTACGAGCAGTACTTC,CASSLEDRDYEQYF
TRBV6-2/TRBV6-3,TRBJ2-5,NA,few,TGTGCCAGCAGTTCGGGCCACCAGACCCAGTACTTC,CASSSGHQTQYF
TRBV28,TRBJ2-5,TRBD2,NA,TGTGCCAGCAGTCCACGACTAGCGGATCAAGAGACCCAGTACTTC,CASSPRLADQETQYF
TRBV11-2,TRBJ2-2,TRBD2,many,TGTGCCAGCAGGCACACTAGCGGGAGGATGGCCGGGGAGCTGTTTTTT,CASRHTSGRMAGELFF
TRBV18,TRBJ2-3,NA,NA,TGTGCCAGCGCGGAGGGGGGACGCGGAGATACGCAGTATTTT,CASAEGGRGDTQYF
TRBV19,TRBJ2-4,TRBD1,few,TGTGCCAGTAGTATAGCCCCGGGACAGGGCGGCATTCAGTACTTC,CASSIAPGQGGIQYF
TRBV6-2/TRBV6-3,TRBJ1-6,NA,NA,TGTGCCAGCATTGGAGCCTGGCGTAATTCACCCCTCCACTTT,CASIGAWRNSPLHF
TRBV25-1,TRBJ1-4,NA,NA,TGTGCCAGCAGTGAATTTGTGGGGTTTAATGAAAAACTGTTTTTT,CASSEFVGFNEKLFF
TRBV5-4,TRBJ2-2,NA,NA,TGTGCCAGCAGCCCAGGACACAGGAACACCGGGGAGCTGTTTTTT,CASSPGHRNTGELFF
TRBV19,TRBJ2-3,NA,many,TGTGCCAGTAGAAGAAGCGTACTCAGCACAGATACGCAGTATTTT,CASRRSVLSTDTQYF
TRBV19,TRBJ2-1,TRBD2,NA,TGTGCCAGTACCGGACTAGCCTACAACCCCTACAATGAGCAGTTCTTC,CASTGLAYNPYNEQFF
TRBV28,TRBJ1-6,NA,many,TGTGCCAGCATCGGGCGGGAATATTCACCCCTCCACTTT,CASIGREYSPLHF
TRBV19,TRBJ2-3,NA,NA,TGTGCCAGTAGTATTGTAGGCTCAGATACGCAGTATTTT,CASSIVGSDTQYF
TRBV2,TRBJ2-5,NA,NA,TGTGCCAGCAAGAGGGATGGGAAAGAGACCCAGTACTTC,CASKRDGKETQYF
TRBV24-1,TRBJ2-1,TRBD2,NA,TGTGCCACCAGTGCATTAGCGGGAAATGAGCAGTTCTTC,CATSALAGNEQFF
TRBV6-1,TRBJ1-5,NA,many,TGTGCCAGCAATGAGTTTTATAGCAATCAGCCCCAGCATTTT,CASNEFYSNQPQHF
TRBV6-5,TRBJ2-5,NA,NA,TGTGCCAGCAGTTTCAGTTTGGTACTGGAAAAGTACCAAGAGACCCAGTACTTC,CASSFSLVLEKYQETQYF
TRBV7-9,TRBJ2-1,NA,NA,TGTGCCAGCAGCTTACGAGGAGTTGGGAACAATGAGCAGTTCTTC,CASSLRGVGNNEQFF
TRBV4-1,TRBJ2-2,NA,few,TGCGCCAGCAGCCAAGTGAGGGTGAGGGCCGAGGAGCTGTTTTTT,CASSQVRVRAEELFF
TRBV5-4,TRBJ1-1,NA,NA,TGTGCCAGCAGCGGGGGGTGGGGGAACACTGAAGCTTTCTTT,CASSGGWGNTEAFF
TRBV18,TRBJ1-5,TRBD1,few,TGTGCCAGCTCACAAAGGGGGCTTAATCAGCCCCAGCATTTT,CASSQRGLNQPQHF
TRBV11-2,TRBJ1-4,TRBD1,NA,TGTGCCAGCAGCGTCCGACAGGGTAATGAAAAACTGTTTTTT,CASSVRQGNEKLFF
TRBV5-1,TRBJ1-5,TRBD1,few,TGCGCCAGCAGCCCAGGGGGAGGGGTTCATCAGCCCCAGCATTTT,CASSPGGGVHQPQHF
TRBV27,TRBJ2-6,NA,few,TGTGCCAGATACATTAAGAGGTCGGACTGCGGTCAAGGTGGGGCCAACGTCCTGACTTTC,CARYIKRSDCGQGGANVLTF
TRBV11-2,TRBJ2-7,NA,NA,TGTGCCAGCAGCGACGGGGCAGGGGGAGGCGAGCAGTACTTC,CASSDGAGGGEQYF
TRBV19,TRBJ1-6,NA,NA,TGTGCCAGTAGTCCAAACAGGGCCCGGAATATTAATTCACCCCTCCACTTT,CASSPNRARNINSPLHF
TRBV20-1,TRBJ2-5,TRBD1,NA,TGCAGTGCCTACGGAAGGGGGCAACAAGAGACCCAGTACTTC,CSAYGRGQQETQYF
TRBV5-4,TRBJ2-3,NA,many,TGTGCCAGCAGCTTGGGCCAGGTGGGAGATACGCAGTATTTT,CASSLGQVGDTQYF
TRBV12-3/TRBV12-4,TRBJ2-3,TRBD2,many,TGTGCCAGCAGTACCACTAGCGGGAGGACTCCAGATACGCAGTATTTT,CASSTTSGRTPDTQYF
TRBV12-3/TRBV12-4,TRBJ2-5,TRBD2,many,TGTGCCAGCAGTTCCTCGCTAGCGGGAGCCCCAGAGACCCAGTACTTC,CASSSSLAGAPETQYF
TRBV7-2,TRBJ2-2,NA,many,TGTGCCAGCAGCCGTCGACGGGGACTCAATACGAACACCGGGGAGCTGTTTTTT,CASSRRRGLNTNTGELFF
TRBV7-2,TRBJ2-7,NA,many,TGTGCCAGCAGCTTATACACTGGAGGGGAGCAGTACTTC,CASSLYTGGEQYF
TRBV28,TRBJ1-5,NA,many,TGTGCCAGCAGTTTATGGAGCCTCAATCAGCCCCAGCATTTT,CASSLWSLNQPQHF
TRBV2,TRBJ1-6,NA,few,TGTGCCACCGGACAGATTAATTCACCCCTCCACTTT,CATGQINSPLHF
TRBV4-1,TRBJ1-1,NA,few,TGCGCCAGCAGCCACAGGTATTTCAAGGAAGCTTTCTTT,CASSHRYFKEAFF
TRBV29-1,TRBJ2-7,TRBD1,NA,TGCAGCGTTGGACGGACAGGGGGGATAAACGAGCAGTACTTC,CSVGRTGGINEQYF